These 32 T cell receptor beta chains came from one sample sequenced in a study of blood T cell repertoires in COVID-19. Clones were read by immunoSEQ multiplex PCR, and TCRdb kept only the in-frame ones, dropping some. The table has 60,000 to 90,000 clones, around 80% seen once; the top ten hold more than 20%. Material: peripheral blood. These receptors came from a woman aged 45 to 65 with acute or convalescent COVID-19.

The rearrangement uses TRBV19 and TRBJ1-2; D is uncertain. Trimming stripped 0 bases from V and 8 bases from J, with 13 bases between. Germline V lookup: CDR1 LNHDA, CDR2 SQIVND (reference sequence). This CDR3 is built from 14 residues. Here the CDR3 reads CASSIDRGRSGYTF. The CDR3 DNA reads as TGTGCCAGTAGTATAGATCGAGGGCGGAGCGGCTACACCTTC. Using reference TRBV19 and TRBJ1-2 for the parts outside the CDR3, the full variable domain is DGGITQSPKYLFRKEGQNVTLSCEQNLNHDAMYWYRQDPGQGLRLIYYSQIVNDFQKGDIAEGYSVSREKKESFPLTVTSAQKNPTAFYLCASSIDRGRSGYTFGSGTRLTVV.

This clone was counted between two and nine times. The chain uses TRBV19 and TRBJ2-1, with D unresolved. Trimming left V 5 bases short and J 4 bases short, with 3 bases between. This CDR3 is 11 amino acids long. Germline assignment: CDR1 LNHDA and CDR2 SQIVND (reference sequence). In DNA, the CDR3 is TGTGCCAGTAGTCTTTACAATGAGCAGTTCTTC. This sequence encodes CASSLYNEQFF.

This clone appeared once. The V gene is TRBV30, the J gene TRBJ1-6; 8 bases are shared with TRBD1. The CDR3 length is 17 residues. The trim removed 3 bases at V and 4 bases at J, leaving 11 bases unmatched. The V gene's germline CDR1 is GTSNPN and CDR2 SVGIG (reference sequence). CDR3 sequence: CAWRDPGQAPYNSPLHF. The CDR3 nucleotides read TGTGCCTGGAGGGACCCGGGACAGGCACCTTATAATTCACCCCTCCACTTT.

V and J are TRBV5-4 and TRBJ2-1, with TRBD2 as a possible D gene (7 bases). Trimming pared 4 bases from V and 6 bases from J, leaving 11 bases between. This CDR3 region has 13 residues. Germline CDR1 SGHNT, CDR2 YYREEE (reference sequence). The CDR3 here is CASSARGPNEQFF. The CDR3 DNA reads as TGTGCCAGCAGCGCGCGGGGGCCCAATGAGCAGTTCTTC.

The CDR3 nucleotides are TGTGCCAGCTCACCGGACAGGCGATTCTCTGGGGCCAACGTCCTGACTTTC. Translating gives CASSPDRRFSGANVLTF. The chain has TRBV18 and TRBJ2-6, with 7 bases aligning to TRBD1. The CDR3 covers 17 residues. V lost 3 bases, J lost 0 bases, and 5 bases stayed unmatched. CDR1 KGHSH and CDR2 LQKENI come from the germline V gene.

The rearrangement joins TRBV6-5 to TRBJ2-1; D uncertain. This CDR3 is built from 13 residues. Looked up from germline, CDR1 is MNHEY and CDR2 is SVGAGI. Trimming stripped 8 bases from V and 9 bases from J, with 17 bases between. Written as DNA, the CDR3 is TGTGCCAGCTCCAAACGGGTCCGCACTGAGCAGTTCTTC. This codes for CASSKRVRTEQFF.

This clone appeared many times. The chain recombines TRBV30 with TRBJ1-3, with D perhaps TRBD1 (5 bases). The CDR3 extends over 16 amino acids. Germline CDR1 GTSNPN, CDR2 SVGIG (reference sequence). The V end was cut by 0 bases, the J end by 1 base, with 13 bases between. The CDR3 nucleotides read TGTGCCTGGAGTGTTGGGGGACTGTCGTCTGGAAACACCATATATTTT. Its translation is CAWSVGGLSSGNTIYF.

V gene TRBV27 combines with J gene TRBJ2-1, with D unclear. The germline V and J ends were trimmed by 1 base and 8 bases, with 3 bases remaining between them. CDR1 is MNHEY, CDR2 SMNVEV, per germline (reference sequence). The CDR3 runs to 11 residues. CDR3: CASSLLDEQFF. The CDR3 DNA follows: TGTGCCAGCAGTTTATTAGATGAGCAGTTCTTC.

The CDR3 region has the DNA TGCGCCAGCAGCCAAGTTCTCACTAGCGGGCCGAACAATGAGCAGTTCTTC. As protein: CASSQVLTSGPNNEQFF. V and J are TRBV4-1 and TRBJ2-1; 9 nucleotides align to TRBD2. This CDR3 is built from 17 residues. V lost 1 base to trimming and J lost 5 bases; unmatched junction nucleotides: 9. Germline-derived CDR1 and CDR2 are MGHRA and YSYEKL.

V is TRBV7-8 and J is TRBJ2-2; 8 nucleotides line up with TRBD2. Germline CDR1 is SGHVS and CDR2 is FQNEAQ. The CDR3 runs 18 residues. After removal of 7 bases from V and 6 bases from J, the junction contained 19 bases not matched to a gene. The CDR3 sequence is CASTFRLAGPLGAGELFF. For the CDR3, the DNA is TGTGCCAGCACATTCCGGCTAGCGGGCCCGTTGGGGGCCGGGGAGCTGTTTTTT.

The V and J genes are TRBV7-2 and TRBJ1-1; the D is unclear. The V end was cut by 2 bases, the J end by 3 bases, with 10 bases between. This CDR3 is 14 amino acids long. Germline CDR1 is SGHTA and CDR2 is FQGNSA. CDR3 residues: CASSLQRTHTEAFF. The CDR3 coding sequence is TGTGCCAGCAGCTTACAAAGAACTCACACTGAAGCTTTCTTT.

The rearrangement links TRBV19 to TRBJ1-5; a possible D gene is TRBD1 (5 bases). V lost 0 bases, J lost 3 bases, and 15 bases lay in between. This CDR3 is built from 17 residues. In germline, CDR1 is LNHDA, CDR2 SQIVND (reference sequence). The CDR3 bases are TGTGCCAGTAGTATAGATCAGGGAATAAGGCACAATCAGCCCCAGCATTTT. This gives the protein CASSIDQGIRHNQPQHF.

J is TRBJ1-2 and V is TRBV5-5; 8 positions match TRBD1. Germline V gene sequence: CDR1 SGHKS, CDR2 YYEKEE (reference sequence). The length of the CDR3 is 15 residues. Unmatched junction bases numbered 6, after V lost 4 bases and J lost 1 base. The CDR3 loop is CASSSLTGGNYGYTF. The CDR3 bases are TGTGCCAGCAGCAGCCTAACAGGGGGTAACTATGGCTACACCTTC.

The genes are TRBV5-5 and TRBJ2-5, with D possibly being TRBD2 (7 bases). CDR1 is SGHKS, CDR2 YYEKEE, per germline (reference sequence). The V end was cut by 6 bases, the J end by 4 bases, with 19 bases between. This CDR3 comprises 15 residues. CDR3: CASIKGGGEGETQYF. The DNA for the CDR3 is TGTGCCAGCATCAAAGGGGGGGGCGAGGGAGAGACCCAGTACTTC. The entire variable domain, with the rest obtained from reference TRBV5-5 and TRBJ2-5, is as follows: DAGVTQSPTHLIKTRGQQVTLRCSPISGHKSVSWYQQVLGQGPQFIFQYYEKEERGRGNFPDRFSARQFPNYSSELNVNALLLGDSALYLCASIKGGGEGETQYFGPGTRLLVL.

The V and J genes are TRBV12-5 and TRBJ1-1; the D is unclear. The V end lost 3 bases, the J end lost 4 bases, and 6 bases lay between the germline ends. Germline CDR1 is LGHNT and CDR2 is FRNRAP. The CDR3 is made up of 12 amino acids. CDR3 loop: CASGFHGTEAFF. The CDR3 region has the DNA TGTGCTAGTGGTTTCCACGGCACTGAAGCTTTCTTT.

The chain uses TRBV28 and TRBJ1-5, with D possibly being TRBD1 (6 bases). V was shortened by 0 bases and J by 4 bases, with 7 bases between the two germline ends. CDR1 and CDR2 from the germline V gene are MDHEN and SYDVKM. The CDR3 is 14 amino acids. The CDR3 is CASSLWQGNQPQHF. DNA of the CDR3: TGTGCCAGCAGTTTATGGCAGGGGAATCAGCCCCAGCATTTT.

The CDR3 loop is CAWSRSDGTGAFF. The CDR3 coding sequence is TGTGCCTGGAGTAGGTCGGACGGAACAGGAGCTTTCTTT. J is TRBJ1-1 and V is TRBV30; tentative D call: TRBD1 (5 bases). V was clipped by 2 bases and J by 10 bases, with 17 bases between them. CDR1 is GTSNPN and CDR2 is SVGIG in the germline V gene (reference sequence). CDR3 length equals 13 residues.

The chain uses TRBV28 and TRBJ2-7; TRBD1 is a possible D gene (5 bases). Germline CDR1 and CDR2: MDHEN and SYDVKM. Trimming cost V 6 bases and J 2 bases, with 17 bases left between them. This CDR3 has 15 amino acids. CDR3 sequence (DNA): TGTGCCAGCAGATTCCAGGGTACCCCCGCCTACGAGCAGTACTTC. As protein: CASRFQGTPAYEQYF.

The chain couples TRBV7-2 to TRBJ2-1; D remains unclear. Germline values: CDR1 SGHTA, CDR2 FQGNSA. V lost 5 bases and J lost 7, with 9 bases in between. CDR3 length equals 12 residues. The CDR3 sequence is CASSHRTNEQFF. The CDR3 DNA reads as TGTGCCAGCAGCCATAGAACTAATGAGCAGTTCTTC. The full variable domain, its missing parts supplied by reference TRBV7-2 and TRBJ2-1, is GAGVSQSPSNKVTEKGKDVELRCDPISGHTALYWYRQSLGQGLEFLIYFQGNSAPDKSGLPSDRFSAERTGGSVSTLTIQRTQQEDSAVYLCASSHRTNEQFFGPGTRLTVL.

This clone came up once. This rearrangement joins TRBV9 to TRBJ2-5, with 7 bases that match TRBD2. With V trimmed by 0 bases and J by 0 bases, 5 bases remained unmatched. The CDR3 sequence is 16 residues long. CDR1 and CDR2 (germline): SGDLS, YYNGEE. The CDR3 loop is CASSVDEGGHQETQYF. The CDR3 DNA is TGTGCCAGCAGCGTAGATGAGGGAGGGCACCAAGAGACCCAGTACTTC.

The V gene is TRBV4-3, the J gene TRBJ2-2; 8 bases match TRBD2. The germline CDR1 and CDR2 sequences are LGHNA and YSLEER. The CDR3 has 17 residues. V was clipped by 1 base and J by 2 bases; unmatched bases: 6. CDR3 bases: TGCGCCAGCAGCCAAGTTGTAGCGGGGACCAACACCGGGGAGCTGTTTTTT. It codes for CASSQVVAGTNTGELFF.

The chain combines TRBV5-6 with TRBJ2-1; no definite D call. V gave up 0 bases and J gave up 1 base, with 11 bases separating them. CDR1 is SGHDT and CDR2 is YYEEEE in the germline V gene. The CDR3 spans 16 residues. The CDR3 protein is CASSLEVQPSYNEQFF. The CDR3, as DNA: TGTGCCAGCAGCTTGGAAGTACAGCCTTCCTACAATGAGCAGTTCTTC.

Concerning this clone: One junction end disagrees with the germline gene, perhaps due to a read error. The chain carries TRBV4-2 and TRBJ2-5; 8 nucleotides line up with TRBD2. The germline CDR1 and CDR2 sequences are LGHNA and YNFKEQ. The CDR3 is 14 residues long. CDR3 sequence reads: CASRQGLAGETQYF. CDR3 DNA: TGTGCCAGCAGACAAGGACTAGCCGGAGAGACCCAGTACTTC.

In this sample, this clone turned up a few times. The rearrangement joins TRBV19 to TRBJ2-7; TRBD2 aligns across 9 bases. With 3 bases clipped from V and 4 bases from J, the junction kept 7 bases outside the gene matches. This CDR3 contains 15 residues. Germline V gene sequence: CDR1 LNHDA, CDR2 SQIVND (reference sequence). CDR3 nucleotide sequence: TGTGCCAGTAGTATCTCTAGCGGGGAGGTTTACGAGCAGTACTTC. It yields the protein CASSISSGEVYEQYF.

This chain connects TRBV29-1 to TRBJ1-1; the D is unclear. This CDR3 spans 11 amino acids. The V gene lost 7 bases and the J gene lost 4 bases, with 10 bases spanning the gap. The germline V gene has CDR1 SQVTM and CDR2 ANQGSEA. Here the CDR3 reads CSAGEFTEAFF. DNA of the CDR3: TGCAGCGCCGGAGAGTTCACTGAAGCTTTCTTT.

This sequence joins TRBV4-3 and TRBJ2-2; TRBD2 agrees at 7 bases. Trimming removed 4 bases from V and 0 bases from J; junction bases left unmatched: 8. CDR1 and CDR2 from the germline V gene are LGHNA and YSLEER. The CDR3 sequence is 17 residues long. The CDR3 spells CASSLLGGTPNTGELFF. DNA for the CDR3: TGCGCCAGCAGCCTCCTGGGGGGGACGCCGAACACCGGGGAGCTGTTTTTT.

The J gene is TRBJ1-4, the V gene TRBV5-1; D ambiguous. In germline, CDR1 is SGHRS, CDR2 YFSETQ. V shed 5 bases and J shed 3 bases, with 14 bases lying between them. The CDR3 totals 15 residues. CDR3 coding DNA: TGCGCCAGCAGGGACCCCGGGGAGGCTAATGAAAAACTGTTTTTT. Protein: CASRDPGEANEKLFF.

The chain uses TRBV18 and TRBJ1-4, with D perhaps matching TRBD1 (5 bases). The V and J ends lost 0 bases and 2 bases respectively, with 7 bases between them. CDR3 size: 15 residues. CDR1 is KGHSH and CDR2 is LQKENI in the germline V gene. The CDR3 DNA reads as TGTGCCAGCTCACCACCGGGGCCGACTAATGAAAAACTGTTTTTT. This gives the protein CASSPPGPTNEKLFF.

V is TRBV19 and J is TRBJ1-2, with a possible D match to TRBD1 (5 bases). Trimming pared 3 bases from V and 8 bases from J, leaving 22 bases between. This CDR3 is 16 amino acids long. Germline V lookup: CDR1 LNHDA, CDR2 SQIVND (reference sequence). In nucleotides, the CDR3 is TGTGCCAGTAGTATCACTCACGTCGCGGGGGATGGCGGCTACACCTTC. Translated: CASSITHVAGDGGYTF.

V usage is TRBV29-1 and J usage is TRBJ2-4; TRBD2 matches at 7 bases. After removal of 4 bases from V and 5 bases from J, the junction contained 8 bases not matched to a gene. The CDR3 runs to 14 residues. From germline, CDR1 is SQVTM and CDR2 ANQGSEA. In DNA form, the CDR3 reads TGCAGCGTTGCAGGGAGGGTTGCGGAAAACATTCAGTACTTC. Its protein product is CSVAGRVAENIQYF.

The rearrangement uses TRBV7-8 and TRBJ2-3; the D gene is possibly TRBD2 (5 bases). CDR1 is SGHVS, CDR2 FQNEAQ, per germline. The CDR3 spans 15 residues. Between the trimmed V and J ends, which lost 1 base and 3 bases, there was a span of 11 bases. CDR3 protein: CASSLGRFRTDTQYF. CDR3 in DNA: TGTGCCAGCAGCTTAGGGAGGTTTCGGACAGATACGCAGTATTTT.

This rearrangement joins TRBV19 to TRBJ2-1; 7 bases agree with TRBD2. J lost 8 bases, V lost 1 base, and 8 bases had no gene match. The germline V gene encodes CDR1 LNHDA and CDR2 SQIVND (reference sequence). The CDR3 sequence is 15 residues long. The CDR3 DNA sequence: TGTGCCAGTAGTATAGGGGGGGGAGTGGGGCATGAGCAGTTCTTC. Protein product: CASSIGGGVGHEQFF.